This TCR beta chain is from a study of T cell changes during pregnancy in multiple sclerosis. The repertoire was sequenced with immunoSEQ multiplex PCR; TCRdb's copy has only in-frame clones and lacks some. The sample yields some 40,000 clones, roughly 84% seen once. The sequencing used CD8+ T cells from peripheral blood mononuclear cells, collected in the first trimester of pregnancy. The sequence came from a female donor with multiple sclerosis, enrolled in a pregnancy study.

The CDR3 sequence: CASSSWTGSTEAFF. CDR3 in DNA: TGTGCCAGCAGCTCATGGACAGGGAGCACTGAAGCTTTCTTT. This rearrangement joins TRBV7-6 to TRBJ1-1; 8 bases map to TRBD1. CDR3 length equals 14 residues. Trimming removed 4 bases from V and 4 bases from J; junction bases left unmatched: 5. Germline CDR1 is SGHVS and CDR2 is FNYEAQ.